This TCR beta chain emerged from a study of cytomegalovirus exposure and HLA in healthy donors. On the study more broadly: The same platform used for the roughly 600 first-cohort repertoires was also used for the 90 to 150 validation repertoires, as a later analysis reported.

Sequencing was performed with immunoSEQ multiplex PCR; in TCRdb, only in-frame clones are kept and a portion is missing. The top ten hold under 1.5% of the sample, which has 100,000 to 120,000 clones, around nine tenths seen once. The ends lost 4 bases at V and 6 bases at J; junction bases unmatched: 14. CDR1 is SGHRS, CDR2 YFSETQ, per germline. The CDR3 is 17 residues long. This receptor was identified in a woman between 25 and 40 years old in good health and CMV-seropositive. The V call is TRBV5-1, the J call TRBJ2-7, with 12 bases that match TRBD1. Input material: PBMCs. CDR3 in DNA: TGCGCCAGCAGCGGGACAGGGGGCCGGTTTTGGGAGGGCGAGCAGTACTTC. Translation gives CASSGTGGRFWEGEQYF.